A single sample gave rise to the 5 T cell receptor beta chains below, sequenced in a study of vaccination and CD4 T cells after COVID-19. Using its own MiXCR run on the PCR reads, TCRdb lists one record per CDR3 protein. The profile shows roughly 30,000 distinct CDR3 sequences, approximately 51% of them singletons. Time point given: late sampling 161 to 241 days after vaccination in a few convalescent patients. This material consisted of CD4+ T cells from blood, taken about 7 months after SARS-CoV-2 vaccination. All receptors come from a human donor who had recovered from COVID-19.

There are a few counts of this clonotype. The chain links TRBV15 to TRBJ1-1, with D uncertain. V gave up 0 bases and J gave up 0 bases, with 14 bases separating them. There are 17 residues in the CDR3. Germline V CDR1 and CDR2: LNHNV, YYDKDF (reference sequence). CDR3 nucleotides: TGTGCCACCAGCAGAGATTTTATGGGAGAAATGAACACTGAAGCTTTCTTT. As protein: CATSRDFMGEMNTEAFF.

J is TRBJ1-6 and V is TRBV2; a weak D match, TRBD1 (5 bases). Germline V gene lookup returns CDR1 SNHLY and CDR2 FYNNEI. V lost 6 bases and J lost 10, with 16 bases in between. The CDR3 runs 14 residues. The CDR3 here is CASSPVAGPSPLHF. CDR3 DNA: TGTGCCAGCAGCCCAGTGGCAGGGCCCTCACCCCTCCACTTT.

The V and J genes are TRBV7-9 and TRBJ2-7; D is uncertain. V was pared by 5 bases and J by 2 bases, with 7 bases between. The CDR3 is made up of 12 amino acids. Germline V gene sequence: CDR1 SEHNR, CDR2 FQNEAQ (reference sequence). The CDR3 DNA reads as TGTGCCAGCAGCCAAACCGCCTACGAGCAGTACTTC. Amino acid sequence: CASSQTAYEQYF.

There are a few counts of this clonotype. The chain has TRBV20-1 and TRBJ1-6; no clear D gene. Germline V gene data show CDR1 as DFQATT and CDR2 as SNEGSKA (reference sequence). Trimming took 0 bases from V and 8 from J, leaving 5 bases between them. This CDR3 is built from 12 residues. CDR3 loop: CSARENHSPLHF. DNA for the CDR3: TGCAGTGCTAGAGAAAACCATTCACCCCTCCACTTT.

This chain connects TRBV7-9 to TRBJ1-5; a weak D match, TRBD1 (6 bases). CDR1 and CDR2 from the germline V gene are SEHNR and FQNEAQ (reference sequence). V dropped 5 bases and J dropped 0 bases, with 11 bases sitting between them. The CDR3 totals 15 residues. CDR3 nucleotides: TGTGCCAGCAGCCCCGGACAGAATAGCAATCAGCCCCAGCATTTT. Its translation is CASSPGQNSNQPQHF.